This T cell receptor (beta chain) was obtained from a study of CD8 T cells in ankylosing spondylitis. Trimming left V 6 bases short and J 2 bases short, with 11 bases between. CDR1 and CDR2 (germline): DFQATT, SNEGSKA (reference sequence). This CDR3 contains 12 residues. TCRdb ran MiXCR on the 5' RACE reads and lists one entry per CDR3 protein. The sample gives under 170,000 distinct CDR3 sequences, around 42% of which show up once; 13% to 15% is in the top ten. Sample: synovial fluid, either unsorted or a sorted T cell fraction (not recorded which). The clonotype originates from a male donor with ankylosing spondylitis. The V call is TRBV20-1, the J call TRBJ2-7, with D tentatively TRBD2 (5 bases). Here the CDR3 reads CSAQADTYEQYF. In DNA, the CDR3 is TGCAGTGCGCAAGCGGATACCTACGAGCAGTACTTC.